This T cell receptor beta chain was documented in a study of blood T cell dynamics during melanoma immunotherapy. As for the study in general: First-line therapy was either pembrolizumab or nivolumab with ipilimumab for metastatic melanoma.

Time point here: pre-treatment baseline. Every bulk PBMC sample received the same 350 ng of DNA. The method was immunoSEQ multiplex PCR; TCRdb's version includes in-frame clones alone and lacks a portion of them. The data show 15,000 to 20,000 clones, approximately 90% seen once. The germline gives CDR1 MNHEY, CDR2 SMNVEV (reference sequence). This CDR3 is built from 16 residues. The junction had 3 bases not matched to a gene; V was cut back by 0 bases and J by 8 bases. This receptor was obtained from a human donor with melanoma. Sequencing was performed on blood, taken from a patient treated with checkpoint blockade. This chain uses TRBV27 with TRBJ2-1; 14 bases line up with TRBD2. The CDR3 coding sequence is TGTGCCAGCAGTTTATCGGGACTAGCGGGAGTTCATGAGCAGTTCTTC. The encoded protein is CASSLSGLAGVHEQFF.